In this sample, the clone carrying this TCR beta chain is large. Gene names denote mouse genes. The CDR3 extends 1 residue past the end of the read, so its final part is completed from the germline J gene. Time point specified: mouse harvest day 7 after allogeneic transplant. The graft held 10^6 splenic CD5+ T cells and 10^7 T-cell-depleted bone marrow cells. This entry belongs to a study of tissue T cells after allogeneic stem cell transplantation. The protocol was immunoSEQ multiplex PCR, while the TCRdb copy is restricted to in-frame clones and leaves out a portion. The sample includes about 3,800 clones, around 50% of them seen just once. Trimming stripped 5 bases from V and 2 bases from J, with 3 bases between. The length of the CDR3 is 10 residues. In germline, CDR1 is GFQATS, CDR2 STVNSAI.

The sequence was obtained from a female BALB/c mouse given C57BL/6 T cells with graft-versus-host disease after an allogeneic hematopoietic cell transplant. The chain links TRBV20 to TRBJ1-2; D gene unclear. Sequencing was done on a sample of lymph node tissue. The DNA read from the CDR3 is TGTGGTGCTGACAACTCCGACTACACC. This codes for CGADNSDYT. The full CDR3 protein reads CGADNSDYTF.